This T cell receptor (beta chain) was captured in a study of blood T cells in healthy people across ages. Whole-study findings and limits: It was the long-lived donors that had more naive CD4+ cells and higher diversity than aged donors.

Through a sample-barcoded 5' primer and a J-beta primer mix, a second PCR was run for about 6 to 11 cycles. Each CDR3 protein is one row after TCRdb ran MiXCR on the 5' RACE reads. The profile shows 600,000 to 800,000 distinct CDR3 sequences, under 25% of them singletons. This clonotype was recorded only once. Its antigen remains unknown. Sequenced input: blood. The receptor was isolated from an older man in good health.

The CDR3 sequence: CASSQSGQGYEQYF. CDR3 in DNA: TGCGCCAGCAGTCAATCAGGGCAGGGCTACGAGCAGTACTTC. The genes are TRBV23-1 and TRBJ2-5; tentative D call: TRBD1 (5 bases). The DNA end is a closer match to TRBJ2-7, so the J assignment may be wrong. TRBV23-1 belongs to the ORF category, with a function that is uncertain. The CDR3 is 14 residues long.